The clone carrying this T cell receptor (beta chain) was observed many times. What it binds is unknown. This record comes from a study of read filtering for tumor transcriptome and immune sequencing. Findings and limits, study-wide: IR-seq captured clonotypes deeper and more reliably than RNA-seq.

The library was built from about 400 ng RNA with molecular barcoded adaptors for alpha/delta and beta/gamma chains. TCRdb called the reads again in MiXCR, with one record for every CDR3 protein. The sample shows roughly 93,000 distinct CDR3 sequences, around a fifth of them seen only once. CDR3 length equals 13 residues. With 1 base removed from V and 1 base from J, the gap between germline ends came to 7 bases. CDR1 is DFQATT, CDR2 SNEGSKA, per germline (reference sequence). Specimen: a population of CD138-negative cells sorted from bone marrow. This clonotype originated in a donor older than 35 with multiple myeloma. The chain carries TRBV20-1 and TRBJ1-1; no clear D. The CDR3 loop is CSARGLKNTEAFF. For the CDR3, the DNA is TGCAGTGCTAGAGGTTTGAAGAACACTGAAGCTTTCTTT.